These T cell receptor beta chains were read from a single sample in a study of CD8 T cells in ankylosing spondylitis. TCRdb independently ran MiXCR on the 5' RACE reads; one entry per CDR3 protein. The data contain about 440,000 distinct CDR3 sequences, roughly a sixth of them singletons. Input material: blood, either unsorted or a sorted T cell fraction (not recorded which). The source is a male donor with ankylosing spondylitis. The CDR3 runs from the conserved cysteine through the conserved F or W. The D gene is left open where the match is weak. The size field is filled for only some rows; it gives once, few, many or a size class.

j_gene: TRBJ2-7; d_gene: TRBD1; abundance: once; v_gene: TRBV29-1; CDR3aa: CSVKTGSGYEQYF; CDR3nt: TGCAGCGTTAAGACAGGGTCTGGCTACGAGCAGTACTTC
j_gene: TRBJ1-4; d_gene: -; abundance: few; v_gene: TRBV20-1; CDR3aa: CSVKDSTSTNEKLFF; CDR3nt: TGCAGTGTAAAGGACAGCACTTCAACTAATGAAAAACTGTTTTTT
j_gene: TRBJ2-4; d_gene: TRBD1; abundance: -; v_gene: TRBV28; CDR3aa: CASRGTGYVKNIQYF; CDR3nt: TGTGCCAGCAGAGGGACAGGCTATGTCAAAAACATTCAGTACTTC
j_gene: TRBJ1-1; d_gene: -; abundance: many; v_gene: TRBV20-1; CDR3aa: CSAIGAQGKRNTEAFF; CDR3nt: TGCAGTGCTATAGGAGCCCAGGGTAAGAGGAACACTGAAGCTTTCTTT
j_gene: TRBJ2-3; d_gene: -; abundance: -; v_gene: TRBV11-2; CDR3aa: CASSLDDPTHTQYF; CDR3nt: TGTGCCAGCAGCTTAGACGACCCAACCCATACGCAGTATTTT
j_gene: TRBJ2-1; d_gene: -; abundance: few; v_gene: TRBV29-1; CDR3aa: CSVESPSWAGWGYNEQFF; CDR3nt: TGCAGCGTTGAATCGCCTAGTTGGGCGGGATGGGGCTACAATGAGCAGTTCTTC
j_gene: TRBJ2-7; d_gene: TRBD2; abundance: few; v_gene: TRBV9; CDR3aa: CASSVESSGYEQYF; CDR3nt: TGTGCCAGCAGCGTGGAGTCTAGCGGCTACGAGCAGTACTTC
j_gene: TRBJ2-1; d_gene: TRBD2; abundance: -; v_gene: TRBV3-1; CDR3aa: CASSQPRLAGGYNEQFF; CDR3nt: TGTGCCAGCAGCCAACCCCGACTAGCGGGAGGGTACAATGAGCAGTTCTTC
j_gene: TRBJ1-1; d_gene: -; abundance: many; v_gene: TRBV12-3/TRBV12-4; CDR3aa: CASSLSPANTEAFF; CDR3nt: TGTGCCAGCAGTTTATCGCCAGCGAACACTGAAGCTTTCTTT
j_gene: TRBJ1-6; d_gene: -; abundance: -; v_gene: TRBV28; CDR3aa: CAMVLSYNSPLHF; CDR3nt: TGTGCCATGGTGCTCTCCTATAATTCACCCCTCCACTTT
j_gene: TRBJ2-4; d_gene: TRBD1; abundance: few; v_gene: TRBV7-9; CDR3aa: CASSSGTGGYENIQYF; CDR3nt: TGTGCCAGCAGCTCGGGGACAGGGGGTTATGAAAACATTCAGTACTTC
j_gene: TRBJ1-5; d_gene: -; abundance: many; v_gene: TRBV6-6; CDR3aa: CASSQGRQPQHF; CDR3nt: TGTGCCAGCAGTCAGGGACGGCAGCCCCAGCATTTT
j_gene: TRBJ1-2; d_gene: TRBD1; abundance: -; v_gene: TRBV5-5; CDR3aa: CASTGQEPYGYTF; CDR3nt: TGTGCCAGCACCGGACAGGAACCCTATGGCTACACCTTC
j_gene: TRBJ1-5; d_gene: -; abundance: few; v_gene: TRBV6-5; CDR3aa: CASRLQAYSNQPQHF; CDR3nt: TGTGCCAGCAGGTTACAGGCTTATAGCAATCAGCCCCAGCATTTT
j_gene: TRBJ2-3; d_gene: -; abundance: few; v_gene: TRBV3-1; CDR3aa: CASSQEADTQYF; CDR3nt: TGTGCCAGCAGCCAAGAGGCAGATACGCAGTATTTT
j_gene: TRBJ1-1; d_gene: -; abundance: few; v_gene: TRBV7-6; CDR3aa: CASSRELENTEAFF; CDR3nt: TGTGCCAGCAGCCGTGAGTTAGAGAACACTGAAGCTTTCTTT
j_gene: TRBJ2-5; d_gene: -; abundance: few; v_gene: TRBV5-1; CDR3aa: CASSLRGASETQYF; CDR3nt: TGCGCCAGCAGCTTGCGCGGAGCCTCAGAGACCCAGTACTTC
j_gene: TRBJ1-5; d_gene: TRBD1; abundance: few; v_gene: TRBV2; CDR3aa: CASSLQGLNQPQHF; CDR3nt: TGTGCCAGCAGTTTACAGGGGCTTAATCAGCCCCAGCATTTT
j_gene: TRBJ2-5; d_gene: -; abundance: few; v_gene: TRBV20-1; CDR3aa: CSASPGWGTGETQYF; CDR3nt: TGCAGTGCCTCCCCTGGCTGGGGGACGGGAGAGACCCAGTACTTC
j_gene: TRBJ2-1; d_gene: TRBD1; abundance: few; v_gene: TRBV7-7; CDR3aa: CASSWDPGQKYNEQFF; CDR3nt: TGTGCTAGCAGCTGGGACCCGGGACAGAAATACAATGAGCAGTTCTTC
j_gene: TRBJ1-3; d_gene: TRBD1; abundance: -; v_gene: TRBV12-3/TRBV12-4; CDR3aa: CASSFSTGNGNTIYF; CDR3nt: TGTGCCAGCAGTTTTTCGACAGGGAATGGAAACACCATATATTTT
j_gene: TRBJ2-3; d_gene: -; abundance: -; v_gene: TRBV12-3/TRBV12-4; CDR3aa: CASSSSWSTDTQYF; CDR3nt: TGTGCCAGCAGTTCTAGCTGGAGCACAGATACGCAGTATTTT
j_gene: TRBJ2-3; d_gene: -; abundance: -; v_gene: TRBV20-1; CDR3aa: CSAREASADTQYF; CDR3nt: TGCAGTGCTAGAGAGGCTAGCGCAGATACGCAGTATTTT
j_gene: TRBJ1-2; d_gene: TRBD1; abundance: few; v_gene: TRBV4-1; CDR3aa: CASSHPGQSYGYTF; CDR3nt: TGCGCCAGCAGCCATCCGGGACAGTCCTATGGCTACACCTTC
j_gene: TRBJ2-1; d_gene: TRBD1; abundance: -; v_gene: TRBV20-1; CDR3aa: CSASPPGGRRYNEQFF; CDR3nt: TGCAGTGCTAGCCCCCCAGGGGGCAGGCGTTACAATGAGCAGTTCTTC
j_gene: TRBJ2-3; d_gene: -; abundance: -; v_gene: TRBV11-2; CDR3aa: CASSLPITGVASADTQYF; CDR3nt: TGTGCCAGCAGCTTACCTATTACGGGGGTAGCAAGTGCAGATACGCAGTATTTT
j_gene: TRBJ2-3; d_gene: -; abundance: -; v_gene: TRBV6-4; CDR3aa: CASSDRPFPSTDTQYF; CDR3nt: TGTGCCAGCAGTGACAGGCCATTCCCTAGCACAGATACGCAGTATTTT
j_gene: TRBJ1-4; d_gene: -; abundance: -; v_gene: TRBV10-3; CDR3aa: CAISEGTSNEKLFF; CDR3nt: TGTGCCATCAGTGAGGGGACATCGAATGAAAAACTGTTTTTT
j_gene: TRBJ2-1; d_gene: TRBD2; abundance: -; v_gene: TRBV20-1; CDR3aa: CSAKTSGGSYNEQLF; CDR3nt: TGCAGTGCTAAGACTAGCGGGGGCTCCTACAATGAGCAGCTCTTC
j_gene: TRBJ2-3; d_gene: -; abundance: few; v_gene: TRBV12-3/TRBV12-4; CDR3aa: CASSARATDTQYF; CDR3nt: TGTGCCAGCAGTGCCCGAGCCACAGATACGCAGTATTTT
j_gene: TRBJ1-5; d_gene: -; abundance: -; v_gene: TRBV6-1; CDR3aa: CASSKRDSGQPQHF; CDR3nt: TGTGCCAGCAGTAAAAGGGACTCCGGGCAGCCCCAGCATTTT
j_gene: TRBJ1-4; d_gene: -; abundance: many; v_gene: TRBV29-1; CDR3aa: CSVEEGQGTYNEKLFF; CDR3nt: TGCAGCGTTGAAGAAGGGCAGGGGACCTATAATGAAAAACTGTTTTTT
j_gene: TRBJ2-3; d_gene: -; abundance: -; v_gene: TRBV4-2; CDR3aa: CASSQLRDFRPPTDTQYF; CDR3nt: TGTGCCAGCAGCCAACTACGGGACTTTCGGCCCCCCACAGATACGCAGTATTTT
j_gene: TRBJ2-3; d_gene: TRBD2; abundance: -; v_gene: TRBV10-3; CDR3aa: CAISTSTSSTDTQYF; CDR3nt: TGTGCCATCAGCACTTCGACTAGCAGCACAGATACGCAGTATTTT
j_gene: TRBJ1-1; d_gene: -; abundance: many; v_gene: TRBV10-3; CDR3aa: CAISERSALNTEAFF; CDR3nt: TGTGCCATCAGTGAAAGGTCTGCTTTGAACACTGAAGCTTTCTTT
j_gene: TRBJ1-5; d_gene: TRBD1; abundance: few; v_gene: TRBV28; CDR3aa: CASSLGQAGGNQPQHF; CDR3nt: TGTGCCAGCAGTTTGGGACAGGCGGGGGGCAATCAGCCCCAGCATTTT
j_gene: TRBJ1-2; d_gene: TRBD1; abundance: many; v_gene: TRBV12-3/TRBV12-4; CDR3aa: CASSLFDRDGYGYTF; CDR3nt: TGTGCCAGCAGTTTATTCGACAGGGATGGCTATGGCTACACCTTC
j_gene: TRBJ2-2; d_gene: TRBD2; abundance: few; v_gene: TRBV7-3; CDR3aa: CASSETSGSSGELFF; CDR3nt: TGTGCCAGCAGTGAGACTAGCGGGAGCTCCGGGGAGCTGTTTTTT
j_gene: TRBJ1-2; d_gene: TRBD1; abundance: -; v_gene: TRBV19; CDR3aa: CASTPRGQGAYGYTF; CDR3nt: TGTGCCAGTACCCCTCGTGGGCAGGGGGCCTATGGCTACACCTTC
j_gene: TRBJ1-6; d_gene: -; abundance: -; v_gene: TRBV5-1; CDR3aa: CASSRTGGPLVGGGNSPLHF; CDR3nt: TGCGCCAGCAGCCGCACCGGGGGACCTCTGGTCGGTGGCGGTAATTCACCCCTCCACTTT
j_gene: TRBJ2-1; d_gene: -; abundance: -; v_gene: TRBV7-7; CDR3aa: CASSLSESSYNEQFF; CDR3nt: TGTGCCAGCAGCTTAAGCGAGAGCTCCTACAATGAGCAGTTCTTC
j_gene: TRBJ1-2; d_gene: TRBD1; abundance: few; v_gene: TRBV6-5; CDR3aa: CASSSGTGVVGYTF; CDR3nt: TGTGCCAGCAGTTCCGGGACAGGGGTCGTTGGCTACACCTTC
j_gene: TRBJ2-2; d_gene: TRBD2; abundance: -; v_gene: TRBV12-3/TRBV12-4; CDR3aa: CASSSGLAGMNTGELFF; CDR3nt: TGTGCCAGCAGTTCGGGACTAGCGGGAATGAACACCGGGGAGCTGTTTTTT
j_gene: TRBJ1-3; d_gene: -; abundance: once; v_gene: TRBV28; CDR3aa: CASTLGNSGNTIYF; CDR3nt: TGTGCCAGCACCCTAGGGAACTCTGGAAACACCATATATTTT
j_gene: TRBJ2-7; d_gene: TRBD1; abundance: -; v_gene: TRBV20-1; CDR3aa: CSADGGQASYEQYF; CDR3nt: TGCAGTGCTGATGGAGGACAGGCTTCCTACGAGCAGTACTTC
j_gene: TRBJ1-5; d_gene: -; abundance: few; v_gene: TRBV6-5; CDR3aa: CASSYSWSSNQPQHF; CDR3nt: TGTGCCAGCAGTTACTCTTGGAGTAGCAATCAGCCCCAGCATTTT
j_gene: TRBJ2-2; d_gene: -; abundance: many; v_gene: TRBV20-1; CDR3aa: CSARDLITGELFF; CDR3nt: TGCAGTGCTAGAGACCTAATAACCGGGGAGCTGTTTTTT
j_gene: TRBJ2-3; d_gene: TRBD1; abundance: -; v_gene: TRBV7-9; CDR3aa: CASSSGTGGSGTDTQYF; CDR3nt: TGTGCCAGCAGCTCCGGGACAGGGGGCTCGGGCACAGATACGCAGTATTTT